The clone carrying this T cell receptor beta chain was recorded many times. The data were taken from a study of early T cells in non-severe SARS-CoV-2 infection. TCRdb processed the 5' RACE reads anew with MiXCR; each CDR3 protein has one entry. The sample holds 98,000 or so distinct CDR3 sequences, about 11% seen once. The material sequenced was whole blood. This sequence originates from an adult who was a healthcare worker with PCR-confirmed SARS-CoV-2 infection or an uninfected control (not recorded which).

The CDR3 loop is CASSLGQGLRETQYF. The CDR3 coding sequence is TGTGCCAGCAGCTTAGGGCAGGGGCTAAGGGAGACCCAGTACTTC. The chain recombines TRBV7-2 with TRBJ2-5; tentative D call: TRBD1 (6 bases). Trimming left V 1 base short and J 5 bases short, with 14 bases between. Germline values: CDR1 SGHTA, CDR2 FQGNSA. This CDR3 has 15 amino acids.